This entry is about one TCR beta chain. What it recognizes is unknown. These data come from a study of brain T cells in children with intractable seizures. Points from the study as a whole: Pre-surgery blood may have been undersampled, hiding some clones.

Described time point: blood from clinic visit 5 months post-surgery; TSC patient then seizure free. Surgery cases with the highest brain T cell transcript signatures were chosen for sequencing. Before surgery, patients took at least one anti-epileptic drug. After removal of 6 bases from V and 7 bases from J, the junction contained 5 bases not matched to a gene. Looked up from germline, CDR1 is SGHDN and CDR2 is FVKESK. The CDR3 runs 12 residues. Profiling relied on immunoSEQ multiplex PCR, and the TCRdb table lists in-frame clones only, not all of them. Here the sample spans about 350,000 clones, 85% to 95% being singletons.

The chain joins TRBV14 to TRBJ1-1; 7 bases align to TRBD1. The receptor was derived from a boy in the first two years of life with tuberous sclerosis and intractable seizures. The input for sequencing was peripheral blood, taken approximately 5 months after surgery. CDR3 nucleotide sequence: TGTGCCAGCAGTCTGACAGGGATTGAAGCTTTCTTT. Encoded protein: CASSLTGIEAFF.